The source of this T cell receptor (beta chain) is a study of cytomegalovirus exposure and HLA in healthy donors. General study findings and limits: Cytomegalovirus-associated TCR beta chains were listed, numbering approximately 150. Sequencing likely caused a cluster of highly shared sequence variants. Among the most significant clusters, several appeared linked to common viral pathogens in a later analysis.

This CDR3 is 14 amino acids long. Trimming took 6 bases from V and 0 from J, leaving 6 bases between them. Germline values: CDR1 MNHEY, CDR2 SVGAGI. The PCR was carried out with 60 Vbeta primers and 13 Jbeta primers. Per the original data handling: Counted up in a later analysis, unique TCR beta chains came to about 83 million, with about 9.9 million shared. Some clones are missing from TCRdb's copy, which holds only in-frame ones; the method was immunoSEQ multiplex PCR. V, J and clone size reflect that table, while D and trimming were determined from the DNA. Of fewer than 120,000 clones listed, approximately 83% are singletons. A few counts support this clone. Its matching antigen is unknown.

V and J are TRBV6-5 and TRBJ1-6; possibly TRBD1 for D (6 bases). Material for sequencing was PBMCs. The receptor was derived from a man aged 40-55 years in good health and CMV-seronegative. CDR3 DNA: TGTGCCAGCAGGGACAGCTCCTATAATTCACCCCTCCACTTT. The encoded protein is CASRDSSYNSPLHF.